This T cell receptor (beta chain) was retrieved from a study of T-cell memory formation after mild COVID-19. Study-level background: TCR clusters largely stayed donor specific.

Libraries for TCRalpha and TCRbeta carried sample barcodes and unique molecular identifiers via 5'RACE. TCRdb analysed the 5' RACE reads with MiXCR anew, one entry per CDR3 protein. The data hold approximately 290,000 distinct CDR3 sequences, with approximately 8% observed a single time. Whole-study findings and limits: Later expanders leaned CD4+, whereas clones that contracted between day 15 and 85 were balanced CD4/CD8.

The CDR3 is made up of 12 amino acids. V shed 0 bases and J shed 5 bases, with 5 bases lying between them. This clonotype was found many times. Its antigen is not identified. The specimen sequenced was PBMCs or a T cell subset sorted from them (not recorded which). This TCR came from a man between 18 and 29 years old who had mild COVID-19 (a few samples of this study predate the infection). Cell type and time point are not known. The chain uses TRBV12-3 or TRBV12-4 and TRBJ2-7; D gene ambiguous. The CDR3: CASSLAGNEQYF. DNA of the CDR3: TGTGCCAGCAGTTTAGCGGGTAACGAGCAGTACTTC.